This TCR beta chain was sequenced in a study of blood T cell repertoires in COVID-19. Study as a whole: The analysed material was cDNA or gDNA that came from T cells, B-cell-depleted T cells, or PBMCs.

Trimming cost V 8 bases and J 2 bases, with 27 bases left between them. This CDR3 has 18 residues. The germline V gene has CDR1 SGHNT and CDR2 YENEEA. Contact with a PCR-confirmed or clinician-diagnosed COVID-19 case occurred within 2 weeks of entry. Method: immunoSEQ multiplex PCR; TCRdb's copy keeps in-frame clones and lacks some. The data hold hundreds of thousands of clones, with around 89% observed a single time. This sequence originates from a man aged 50 or older who had been exposed to COVID-19. The specimen was PBMCs or T cells enriched from blood (not recorded which). The rearrangement links TRBV11-3 to TRBJ2-5; a weak D match, TRBD2 (6 bases). This chain's CDR3 is CASASLPFRELGQETQYF. The CDR3 bases are TGTGCCAGCGCCTCCCTTCCTTTCCGGGAGTTAGGGCAAGAGACCCAGTACTTC.